This TCR beta chain was sequenced for a study of blood T cell repertoires in COVID-19. In the study overall: The origin of the acute and convalescent COVID-19 samples was the United States, Italy and Spain.

V lost 0 bases and J lost 7, with 13 bases in between. Per germline, CDR1 MGHRA and CDR2 YSYEKL. The CDR3 runs 15 residues. Authors' data handling: The assay estimated nucleated cells by amplifying reference gene primers. Data came from immunoSEQ multiplex PCR; TCRdb stores just in-frame clones and leaves some out. V and J calls and clone size are given by that table; D and trimming were obtained from the DNA. Of hundreds of thousands of clones in the sample, about 81% were seen once. The clonotype comes from a man between 25 and 39 years old with acute COVID-19. The chain employs TRBV4-1 and TRBJ1-3; no clear D. The sample was PBMCs or T cells enriched from blood (not recorded which). The CDR3 loop reads CASSQETVIRNTIYF. The CDR3, as DNA: TGCGCCAGCAGCCAAGAGACGGTTATCAGGAACACCATATATTTT.